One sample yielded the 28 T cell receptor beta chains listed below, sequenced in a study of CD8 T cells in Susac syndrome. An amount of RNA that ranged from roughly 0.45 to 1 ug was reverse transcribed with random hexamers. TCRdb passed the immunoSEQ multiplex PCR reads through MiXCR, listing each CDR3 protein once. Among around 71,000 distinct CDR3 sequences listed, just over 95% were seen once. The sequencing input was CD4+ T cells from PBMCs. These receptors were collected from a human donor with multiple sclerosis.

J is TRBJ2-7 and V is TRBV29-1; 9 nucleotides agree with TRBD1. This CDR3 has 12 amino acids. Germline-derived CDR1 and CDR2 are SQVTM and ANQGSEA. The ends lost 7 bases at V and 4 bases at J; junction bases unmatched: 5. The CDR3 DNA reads TGCAGCGGGGGGACAGGGCTTTACGAGCAGTACTTC. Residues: CSGGTGLYEQYF.

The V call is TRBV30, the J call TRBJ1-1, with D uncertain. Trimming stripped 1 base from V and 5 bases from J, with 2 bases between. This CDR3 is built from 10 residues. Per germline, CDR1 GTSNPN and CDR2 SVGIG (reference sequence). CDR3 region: CAWSETEAFF. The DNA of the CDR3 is TGTGCCTGGAGTGAGACTGAAGCTTTCTTT.

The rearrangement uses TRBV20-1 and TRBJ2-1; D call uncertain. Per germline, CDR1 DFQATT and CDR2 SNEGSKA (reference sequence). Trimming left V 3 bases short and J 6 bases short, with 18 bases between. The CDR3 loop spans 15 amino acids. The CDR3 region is CSASAYPVGGNEQFF. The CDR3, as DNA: TGCAGTGCTAGTGCGTATCCGGTGGGTGGCAATGAGCAGTTCTTC.

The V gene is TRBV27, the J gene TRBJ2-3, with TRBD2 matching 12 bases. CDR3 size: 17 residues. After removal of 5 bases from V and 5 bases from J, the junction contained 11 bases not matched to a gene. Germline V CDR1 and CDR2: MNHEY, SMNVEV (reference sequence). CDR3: CASSRGLAGRVVDTQYF. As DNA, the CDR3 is TGTGCCAGCAGTCGAGGACTAGCGGGGCGGGTTGTAGATACGCAGTATTTT.

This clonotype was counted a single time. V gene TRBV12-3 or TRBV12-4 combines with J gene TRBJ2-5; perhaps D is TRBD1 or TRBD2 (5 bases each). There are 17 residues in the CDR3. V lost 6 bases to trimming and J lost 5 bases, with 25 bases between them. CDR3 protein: CASSPLTSGAWGETQYF. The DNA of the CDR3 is TGTGCCAGCAGCCCACTGACTTCCGGGGCCTGGGGGGAGACCCAGTACTTC.

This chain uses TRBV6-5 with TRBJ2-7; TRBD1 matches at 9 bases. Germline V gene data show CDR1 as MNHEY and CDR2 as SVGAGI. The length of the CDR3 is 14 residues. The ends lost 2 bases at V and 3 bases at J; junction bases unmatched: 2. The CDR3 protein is CASSYGGQGYEQYF. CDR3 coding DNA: TGTGCCAGCAGTTACGGGGGACAGGGCTACGAGCAGTACTTC.

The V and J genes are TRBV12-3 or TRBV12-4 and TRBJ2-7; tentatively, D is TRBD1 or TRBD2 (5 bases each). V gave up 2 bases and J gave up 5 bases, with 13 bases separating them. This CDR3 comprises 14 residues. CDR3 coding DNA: TGTGCCAGCAGTTTATTTGGGACGGCGGACGAGCAGTACTTC. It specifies CASSLFGTADEQYF.

Written as DNA, the CDR3 is TGTGCCATCAGTGAGTTTACTAATGAAAAACTGTTTTTT. Protein: CAISEFTNEKLFF. The rearrangement joins TRBV10-3 to TRBJ1-4; D uncertain. Trimming removed 1 base from V and 2 bases from J, with 2 bases in between. There are 13 residues in the CDR3. Germline loops: CDR1 ENHRY, CDR2 SYGVKD.

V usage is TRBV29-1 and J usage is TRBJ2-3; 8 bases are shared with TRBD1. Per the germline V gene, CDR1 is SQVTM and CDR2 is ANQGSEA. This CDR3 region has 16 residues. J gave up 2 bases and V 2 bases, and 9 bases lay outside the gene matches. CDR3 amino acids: CSVERGTGQNTDTQYF. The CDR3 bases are TGCAGCGTTGAAAGAGGGACAGGCCAGAACACAGATACGCAGTATTTT.

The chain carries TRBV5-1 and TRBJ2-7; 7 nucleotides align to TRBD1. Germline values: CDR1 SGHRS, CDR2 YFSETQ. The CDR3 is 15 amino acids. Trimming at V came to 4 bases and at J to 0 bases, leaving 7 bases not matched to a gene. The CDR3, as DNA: TGCGCCAGCAGCAGTACAGGGGCCGACTCCTACGAGCAGTACTTC. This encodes CASSSTGADSYEQYF.

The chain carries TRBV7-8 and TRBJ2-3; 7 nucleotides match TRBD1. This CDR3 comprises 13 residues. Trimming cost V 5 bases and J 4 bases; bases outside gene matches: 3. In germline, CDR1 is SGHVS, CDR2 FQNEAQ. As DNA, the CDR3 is TGTGCCAGCAGCGCAGACAGGGCAGATACGCAGTATTTT. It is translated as CASSADRADTQYF.

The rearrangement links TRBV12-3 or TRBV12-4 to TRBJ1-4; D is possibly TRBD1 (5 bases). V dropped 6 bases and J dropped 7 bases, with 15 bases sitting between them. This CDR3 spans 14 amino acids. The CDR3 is CASSLRGEAEKLFF. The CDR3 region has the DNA TGTGCCAGCAGCCTGAGAGGGGAGGCTGAAAAACTGTTTTTT.

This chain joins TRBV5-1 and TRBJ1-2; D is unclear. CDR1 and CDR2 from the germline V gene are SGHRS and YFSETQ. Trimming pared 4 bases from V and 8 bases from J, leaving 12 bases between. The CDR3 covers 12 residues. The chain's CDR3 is CASSIDTSGYTF. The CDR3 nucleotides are TGCGCCAGCAGCATTGACACCTCGGGCTACACCTTC.

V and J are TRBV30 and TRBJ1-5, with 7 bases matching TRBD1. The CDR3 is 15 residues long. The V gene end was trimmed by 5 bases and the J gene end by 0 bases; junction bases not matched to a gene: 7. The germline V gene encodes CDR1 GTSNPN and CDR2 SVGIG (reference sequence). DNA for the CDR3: TGTGCCTGGTCTACGGGACAGAATAGCAATCAGCCCCAGCATTTT. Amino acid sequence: CAWSTGQNSNQPQHF.

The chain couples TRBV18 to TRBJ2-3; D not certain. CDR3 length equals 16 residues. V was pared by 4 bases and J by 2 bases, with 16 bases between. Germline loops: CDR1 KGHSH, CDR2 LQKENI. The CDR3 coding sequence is TGTGCCAGCTCACTTTCAACCCCGTTGAACACAGATACGCAGTATTTT. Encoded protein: CASSLSTPLNTDTQYF.

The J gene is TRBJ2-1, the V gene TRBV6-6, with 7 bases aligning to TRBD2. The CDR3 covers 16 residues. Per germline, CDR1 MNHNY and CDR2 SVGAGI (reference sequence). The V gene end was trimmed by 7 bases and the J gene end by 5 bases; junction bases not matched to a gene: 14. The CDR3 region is CASIDFSSGPNNEQFF. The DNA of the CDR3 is TGTGCCAGCATAGATTTTTCTAGCGGACCGAACAATGAGCAGTTCTTC.

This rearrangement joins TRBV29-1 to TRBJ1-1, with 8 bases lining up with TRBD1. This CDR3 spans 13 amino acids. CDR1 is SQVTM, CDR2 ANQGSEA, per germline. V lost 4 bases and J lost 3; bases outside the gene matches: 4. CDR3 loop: CSVAHRGDTEAFF. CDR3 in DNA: TGCAGCGTTGCTCACAGGGGGGACACTGAAGCTTTCTTT.

CDR3 sequence (DNA): TGTGCCAGCAGCTTAGCCTGGCAGGGAGTTGGCTACACCTTC. This sequence encodes CASSLAWQGVGYTF. This rearrangement joins TRBV7-9 to TRBJ1-2; TRBD1 might be the D (5 bases). Deletions cut 0 bases from V and 7 bases from J, with 12 bases between. Germline V gene sequence: CDR1 SEHNR, CDR2 FQNEAQ (reference sequence). The CDR3 contains 14 residues. Complete variable domain (other parts from reference TRBV7-9 and TRBJ1-2): DTGVSQNPRHKITKRGQNVTFRCDPISEHNRLYWYRQTLGQGPEFLTYFQNEAQLEKSRLLSDRFSAERPKGSFSTLEIQRTEQGDSAMYLCASSLAWQGVGYTFGSGTRLTVV.

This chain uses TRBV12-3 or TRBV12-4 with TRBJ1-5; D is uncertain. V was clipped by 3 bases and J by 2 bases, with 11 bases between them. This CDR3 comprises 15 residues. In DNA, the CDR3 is TGTGCCAGCAGTTTCCGTGCCTCGGGCAATCAGCCCCAGCATTTT. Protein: CASSFRASGNQPQHF.

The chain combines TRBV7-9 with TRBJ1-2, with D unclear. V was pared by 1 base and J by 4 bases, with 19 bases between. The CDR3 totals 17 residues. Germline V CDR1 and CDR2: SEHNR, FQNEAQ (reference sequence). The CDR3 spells CASSLGFARGPFYGYTF. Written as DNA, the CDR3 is TGTGCCAGCAGCTTAGGGTTTGCGCGTGGACCTTTCTATGGCTACACCTTC.

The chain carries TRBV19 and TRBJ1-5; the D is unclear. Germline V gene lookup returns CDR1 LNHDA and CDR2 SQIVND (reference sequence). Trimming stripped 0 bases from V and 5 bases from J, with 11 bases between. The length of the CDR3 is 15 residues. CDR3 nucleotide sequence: TGTGCCAGTAGTATAGATAGGGAAGTCGATCAGCCCCAGCATTTT. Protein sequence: CASSIDREVDQPQHF.

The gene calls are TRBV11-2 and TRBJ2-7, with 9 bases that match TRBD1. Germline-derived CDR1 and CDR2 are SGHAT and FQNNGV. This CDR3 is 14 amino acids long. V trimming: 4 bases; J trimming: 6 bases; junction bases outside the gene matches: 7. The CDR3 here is CASSSNRGRAEQYF. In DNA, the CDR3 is TGTGCCAGCAGCTCAAACAGGGGGCGGGCCGAGCAGTACTTC.

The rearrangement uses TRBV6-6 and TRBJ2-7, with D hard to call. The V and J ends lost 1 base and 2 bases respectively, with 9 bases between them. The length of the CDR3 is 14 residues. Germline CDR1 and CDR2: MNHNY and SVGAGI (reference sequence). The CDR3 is CASSYFPGTYEQYF. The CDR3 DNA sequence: TGTGCCAGCAGTTACTTCCCAGGAACCTACGAGCAGTACTTC.

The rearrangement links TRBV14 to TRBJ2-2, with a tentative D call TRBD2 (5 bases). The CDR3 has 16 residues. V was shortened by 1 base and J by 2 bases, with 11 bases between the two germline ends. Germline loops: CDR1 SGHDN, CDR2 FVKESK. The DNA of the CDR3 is TGTGCCAGCAGCCAAGTCAGGCTAGCCAACACCGGGGAGCTGTTTTTT. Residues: CASSQVRLANTGELFF.

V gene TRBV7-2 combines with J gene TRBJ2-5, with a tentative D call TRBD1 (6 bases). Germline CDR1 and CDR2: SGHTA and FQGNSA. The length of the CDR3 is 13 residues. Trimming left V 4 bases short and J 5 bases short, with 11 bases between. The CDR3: CASSSGELETQYF. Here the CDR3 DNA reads TGTGCCAGCAGCTCAGGGGAATTGGAGACCCAGTACTTC.

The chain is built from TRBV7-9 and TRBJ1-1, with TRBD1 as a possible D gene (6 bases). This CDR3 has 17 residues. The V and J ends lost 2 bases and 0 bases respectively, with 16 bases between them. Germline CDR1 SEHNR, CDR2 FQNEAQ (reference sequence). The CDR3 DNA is TGTGCCAGCAGCTTAAAACAGGGAGGTTCGGTGAACACTGAAGCTTTCTTT. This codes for CASSLKQGGSVNTEAFF.

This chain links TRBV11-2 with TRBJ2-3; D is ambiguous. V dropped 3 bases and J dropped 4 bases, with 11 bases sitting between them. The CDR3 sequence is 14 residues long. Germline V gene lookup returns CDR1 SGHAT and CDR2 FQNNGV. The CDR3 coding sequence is TGTGCCAGCAGCTTTAACCCATCATCAGATACGCAGTATTTT. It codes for CASSFNPSSDTQYF.

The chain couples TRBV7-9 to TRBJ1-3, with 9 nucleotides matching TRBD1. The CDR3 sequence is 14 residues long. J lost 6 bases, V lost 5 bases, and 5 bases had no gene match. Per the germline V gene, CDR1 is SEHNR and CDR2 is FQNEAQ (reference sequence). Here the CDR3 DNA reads TGTGCCAGCAGCAACAGGGGGCTGGAAAACACCATATATTTT. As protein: CASSNRGLENTIYF.